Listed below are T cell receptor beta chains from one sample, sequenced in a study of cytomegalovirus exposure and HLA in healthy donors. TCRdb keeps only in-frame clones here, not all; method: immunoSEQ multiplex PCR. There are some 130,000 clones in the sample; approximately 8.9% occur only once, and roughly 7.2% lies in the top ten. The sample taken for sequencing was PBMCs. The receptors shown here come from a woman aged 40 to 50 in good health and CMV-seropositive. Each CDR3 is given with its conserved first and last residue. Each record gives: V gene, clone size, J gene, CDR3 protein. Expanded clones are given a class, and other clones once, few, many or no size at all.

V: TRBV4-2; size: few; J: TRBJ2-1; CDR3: CASSQERLENEQFF
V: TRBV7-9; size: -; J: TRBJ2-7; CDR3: CASSLRGDGEQYF
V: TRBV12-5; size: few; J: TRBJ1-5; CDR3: CASGSPDNNQPQHF
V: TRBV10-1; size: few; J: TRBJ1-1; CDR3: CASSEGQGIETEAFF
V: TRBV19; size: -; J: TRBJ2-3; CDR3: CASSIGQGMGADTQYF
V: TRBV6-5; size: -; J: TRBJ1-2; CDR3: CASSLGGAYGYTF
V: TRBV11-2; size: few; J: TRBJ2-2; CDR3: CASRETGELFF
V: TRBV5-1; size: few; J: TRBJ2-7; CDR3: CASTMGGTGGRYEQYF
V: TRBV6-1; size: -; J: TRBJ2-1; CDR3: CASSDQGLYNEQFF
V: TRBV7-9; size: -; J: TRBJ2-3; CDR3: CASSLAGIQTGESTDTQYF
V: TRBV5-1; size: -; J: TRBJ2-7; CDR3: CASSLATGNYEQYF
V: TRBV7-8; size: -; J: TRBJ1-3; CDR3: CASSLDSYTGNTIYF
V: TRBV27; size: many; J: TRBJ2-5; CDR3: CASSLRLAGETQYF
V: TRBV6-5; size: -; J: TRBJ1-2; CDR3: CASSFRGSDGYTF
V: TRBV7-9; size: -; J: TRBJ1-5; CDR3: CASSPGTGNQPQHF